This TCR beta chain came from a study of blood T cell repertoires in COVID-19. Study details: Sources were T cells, B-cell-depleted T cells, or PBMCs; the material itself was cDNA or gDNA.

The length of the CDR3 is 13 residues. The V end was cut by 0 bases, the J end by 8 bases, with 6 bases between. In germline, CDR1 is SGHKS, CDR2 YYEKEE (reference sequence). Original processing methods: Amplifying reference gene primers gave estimates of nucleated cell counts. The method was immunoSEQ multiplex PCR; TCRdb's version includes in-frame clones alone and lacks a portion of them. V and J calls plus clone size are reproduced from that table; the DNA served to infer D and trimming. Of fewer than 450,000 clones in the sample, roughly 88% were seen once. V gene TRBV5-5 combines with J gene TRBJ1-6; D gene ambiguous. The receptor was isolated from a woman between 45 and 65 years old with COVID-19, enrolled during active disease. The sequenced sample was peripheral blood. The CDR3 DNA is TGTGCCAGCAGCTTGGTAGAGCATTCACCCCTCCACTTT. Its translation: CASSLVEHSPLHF. The full variable domain, in which reference TRBV5-5 and TRBJ1-6 provide the parts outside the CDR3, is DAGVTQSPTHLIKTRGQQVTLRCSPISGHKSVSWYQQVLGQGPQFIFQYYEKEERGRGNFPDRFSARQFPNYSSELNVNALLLGDSALYLCASSLVEHSPLHFGNGTRLTVT.